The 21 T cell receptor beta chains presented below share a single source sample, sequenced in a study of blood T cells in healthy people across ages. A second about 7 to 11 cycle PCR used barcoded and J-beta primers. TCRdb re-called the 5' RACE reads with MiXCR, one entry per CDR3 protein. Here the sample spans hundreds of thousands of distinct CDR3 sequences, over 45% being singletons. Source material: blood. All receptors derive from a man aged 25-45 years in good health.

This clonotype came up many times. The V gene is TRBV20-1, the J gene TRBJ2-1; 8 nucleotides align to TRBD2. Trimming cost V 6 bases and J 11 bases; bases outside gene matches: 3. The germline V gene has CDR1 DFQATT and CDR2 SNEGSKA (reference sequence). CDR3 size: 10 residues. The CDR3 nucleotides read TGCAGTGCCGGGGGGGCTAAGCAGTTCTTC. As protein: CSAGGAKQFF.

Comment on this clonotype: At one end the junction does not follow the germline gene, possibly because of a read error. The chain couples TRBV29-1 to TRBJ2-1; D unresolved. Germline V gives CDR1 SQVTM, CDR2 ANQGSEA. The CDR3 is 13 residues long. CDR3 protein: CSVRTTRYTEQFF. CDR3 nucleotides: TGCAGCGTTCGAACAACCCGATACACTGAGCAGTTCTTC.

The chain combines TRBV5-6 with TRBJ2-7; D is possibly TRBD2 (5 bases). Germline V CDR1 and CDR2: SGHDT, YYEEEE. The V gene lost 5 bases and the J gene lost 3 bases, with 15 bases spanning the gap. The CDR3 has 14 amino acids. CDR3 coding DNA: TGTGCCAGCAGTAACGGACTGCCCCTCTACGAGCAGTACTTC. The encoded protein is CASSNGLPLYEQYF.

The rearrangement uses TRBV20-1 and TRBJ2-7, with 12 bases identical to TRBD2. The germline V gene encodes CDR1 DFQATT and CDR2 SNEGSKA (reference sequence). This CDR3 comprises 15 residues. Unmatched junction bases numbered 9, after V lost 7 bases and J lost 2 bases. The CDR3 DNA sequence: TGCAGTGGTACTAGCGGGGGGCTAAACCCCTACGAGCAGTACTTC. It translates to CSGTSGGLNPYEQYF.

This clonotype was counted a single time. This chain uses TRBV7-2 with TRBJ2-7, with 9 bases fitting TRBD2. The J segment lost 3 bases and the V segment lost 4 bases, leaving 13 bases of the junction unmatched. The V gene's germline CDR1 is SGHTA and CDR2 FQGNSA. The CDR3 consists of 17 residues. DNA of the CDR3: TGTGCCAGCAGCTCCAACCGAGGGCTAGCGGGACGCTACGAGCAGTACTTC. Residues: CASSSNRGLAGRYEQYF.

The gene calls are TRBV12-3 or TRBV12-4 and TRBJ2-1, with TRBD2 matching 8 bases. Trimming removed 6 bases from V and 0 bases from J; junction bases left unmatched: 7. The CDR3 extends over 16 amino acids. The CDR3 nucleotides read TGTGCCAGCAGCCTATTAGCGGGAAACTCCTACAATGAGCAGTTCTTC. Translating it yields CASSLLAGNSYNEQFF.

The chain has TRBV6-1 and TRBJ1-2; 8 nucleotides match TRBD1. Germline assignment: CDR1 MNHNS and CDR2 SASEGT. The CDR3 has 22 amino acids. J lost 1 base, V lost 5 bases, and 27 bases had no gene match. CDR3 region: CASSKNGQGDRGGGFGNYGYTF. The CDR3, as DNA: TGTGCCAGCAGTAAAAACGGACAGGGAGACCGGGGAGGGGGTTTCGGTAACTATGGCTACACCTTC.

The CDR3 DNA follows: TGCGCCAGCAGCCCCCGCGGCGGGACCAAAAACATTCAGTACTTC. This encodes CASSPRGGTKNIQYF. The chain has TRBV5-1 and TRBJ2-4; possibly TRBD2 for D (6 bases). The germline V gene has CDR1 SGHRS and CDR2 YFSETQ. The CDR3 covers 15 residues. The ends were cut back, 4 bases at V and 2 bases at J, with 13 bases in the middle.

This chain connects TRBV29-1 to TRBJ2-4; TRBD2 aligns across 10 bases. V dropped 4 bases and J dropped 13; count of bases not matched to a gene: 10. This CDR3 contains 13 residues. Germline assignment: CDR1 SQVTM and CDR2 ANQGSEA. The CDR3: CSVVGSGRQAQYF. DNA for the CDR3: TGCAGCGTTGTTGGTAGCGGGAGGCAGGCGCAGTACTTC.

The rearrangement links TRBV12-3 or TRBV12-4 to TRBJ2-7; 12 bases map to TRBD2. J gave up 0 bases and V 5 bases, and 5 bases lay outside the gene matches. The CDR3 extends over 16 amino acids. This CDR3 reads CASSRLAGGGSYEQYF. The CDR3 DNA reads TGTGCCAGCAGTCGTCTAGCGGGGGGGGGCTCCTACGAGCAGTACTTC.

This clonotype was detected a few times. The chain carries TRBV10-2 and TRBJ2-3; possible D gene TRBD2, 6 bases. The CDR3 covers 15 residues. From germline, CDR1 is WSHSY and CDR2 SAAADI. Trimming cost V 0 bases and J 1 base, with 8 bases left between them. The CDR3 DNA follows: TGCGCCAGCAGTGAGTCGGGCGGGGGCACAGATACGCAGTATTTT. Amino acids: CASSESGGGTDTQYF.

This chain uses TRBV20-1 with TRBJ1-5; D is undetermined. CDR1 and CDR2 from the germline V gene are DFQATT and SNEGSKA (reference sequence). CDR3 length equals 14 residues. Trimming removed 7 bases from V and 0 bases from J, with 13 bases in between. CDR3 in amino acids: CSGRAPYSNQPQHF. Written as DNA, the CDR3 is TGCAGTGGACGGGCCCCCTATAGCAATCAGCCCCAGCATTTT.

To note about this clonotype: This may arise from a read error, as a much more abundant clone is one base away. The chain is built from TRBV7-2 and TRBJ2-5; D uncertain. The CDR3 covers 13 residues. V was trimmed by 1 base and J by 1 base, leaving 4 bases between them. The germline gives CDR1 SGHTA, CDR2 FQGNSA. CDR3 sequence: CASSLGCQETQYF. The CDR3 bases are TGTGCCAGCAGCTTAGGATGCCAAGAGACCCAGTACTTC.

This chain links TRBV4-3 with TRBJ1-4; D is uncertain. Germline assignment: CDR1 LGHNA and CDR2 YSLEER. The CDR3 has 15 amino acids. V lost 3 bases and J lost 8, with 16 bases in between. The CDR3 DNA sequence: TGCGCCAGCAGCCACGGACGGCAGACCTTCGAAAAACTGTTTTTT. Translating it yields CASSHGRQTFEKLFF.

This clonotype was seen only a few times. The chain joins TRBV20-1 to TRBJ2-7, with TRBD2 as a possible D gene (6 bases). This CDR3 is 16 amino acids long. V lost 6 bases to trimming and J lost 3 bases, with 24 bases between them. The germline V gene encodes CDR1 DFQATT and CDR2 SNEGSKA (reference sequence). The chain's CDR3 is CSAKGTLNPLGYEQYF. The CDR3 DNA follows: TGCAGTGCGAAAGGGACTCTCAACCCTTTGGGCTACGAGCAGTACTTC.

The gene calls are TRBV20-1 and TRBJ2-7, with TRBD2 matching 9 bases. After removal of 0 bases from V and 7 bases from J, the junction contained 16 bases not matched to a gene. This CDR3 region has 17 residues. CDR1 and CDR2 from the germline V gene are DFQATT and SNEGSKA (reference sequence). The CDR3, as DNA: TGCAGTGCTAGAGATCTCTTTTTAGCGGGGGAGCACAATGAGCAGTACTTC. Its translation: CSARDLFLAGEHNEQYF.

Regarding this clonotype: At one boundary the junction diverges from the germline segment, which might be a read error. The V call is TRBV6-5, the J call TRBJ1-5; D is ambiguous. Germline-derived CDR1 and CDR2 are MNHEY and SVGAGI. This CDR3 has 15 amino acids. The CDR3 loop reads CASSYTTGTDQPRHF. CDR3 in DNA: TGTGCCAGCAGTTATACAACGGGAACCGATCAGCCCCGGCATTTT.

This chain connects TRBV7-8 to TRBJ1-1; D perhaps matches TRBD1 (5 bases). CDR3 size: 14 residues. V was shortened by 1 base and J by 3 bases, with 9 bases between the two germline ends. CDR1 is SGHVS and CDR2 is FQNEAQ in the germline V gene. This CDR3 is CASSLGPGYTEAFF. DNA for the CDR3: TGTGCCAGCAGCTTAGGACCAGGGTACACTGAAGCTTTCTTT. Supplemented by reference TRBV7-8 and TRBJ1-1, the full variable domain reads GAGVSQSPRYKVAKRGQDVALRCDPISGHVSLFWYQQALGQGPEFLTYFQNEAQLDKSGLPSDRFFAERPEGSVSTLKIQRTQQEDSAVYLCASSLGPGYTEAFFGQGTRLTVV.

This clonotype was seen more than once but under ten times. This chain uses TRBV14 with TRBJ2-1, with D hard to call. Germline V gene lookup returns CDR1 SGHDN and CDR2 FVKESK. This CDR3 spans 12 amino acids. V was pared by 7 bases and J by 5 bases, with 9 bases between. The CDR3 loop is CASITNDNEQFF. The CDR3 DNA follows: TGTGCCAGCATTACGAATGACAATGAGCAGTTCTTC.

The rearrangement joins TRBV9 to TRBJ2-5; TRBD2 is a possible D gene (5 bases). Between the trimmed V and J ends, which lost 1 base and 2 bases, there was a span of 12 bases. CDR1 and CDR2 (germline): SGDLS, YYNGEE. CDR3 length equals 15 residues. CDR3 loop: CASSVRPSQQETQYF. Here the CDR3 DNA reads TGTGCCAGCAGCGTACGCCCTAGCCAACAAGAGACCCAGTACTTC.

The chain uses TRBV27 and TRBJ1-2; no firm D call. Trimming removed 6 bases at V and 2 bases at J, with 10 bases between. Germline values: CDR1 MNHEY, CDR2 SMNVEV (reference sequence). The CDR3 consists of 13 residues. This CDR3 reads CASSYTVNYGYTF. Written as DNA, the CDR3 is TGTGCCAGCAGCTATACAGTAAACTATGGCTACACCTTC.